Listed below are T cell receptor beta chains from one sample, sequenced in a study of CD4 T cells in relation to SARS-CoV-2 and coronaviruses. The antigens of these receptors remain unknown. Repertoires were generated with immunoSEQ multiplex PCR, while TCRdb's copy carries only in-frame clones and drops some. The sample has about 36,000 clones, roughly 80% seen once. Material for sequencing was naive CD4+ T cells from PBMCs, cultured in vitro. Receptor source: an adult with COVID-19. Both conserved end residues are part of each CDR3. The order of the fields is clone size, D gene, V gene, J gene, CDR3 protein, CDR3 DNA. D genes are given only for firm matches. Clone size is given for some rows only: seen once, a few or many times, or a class if the clone is expanded.

-	TRBD1	TRBV5-1	TRBJ2-1	CASSLGGQSYNEQFF	TGCGCCAGCAGCTTGGGGGGACAGTCCTACAATGAGCAGTTCTTC
-	TRBD1	TRBV5-1	TRBJ2-2	CASSPGQGAAGELFF	TGCGCCAGCAGCCCGGGACAGGGGGCAGCCGGGGAGCTGTTTTTT
-	TRBD1	TRBV20-1	TRBJ2-1	CSASGGTGGMYNEQFF	TGCAGTGCTAGTGGCGGGACAGGGGGCATGTACAATGAGCAGTTCTTC
-	-	TRBV29-1	TRBJ2-1	CSTDTFNEQFF	TGCAGCACCGACACCTTCAATGAGCAGTTCTTC
-	-	TRBV5-4	TRBJ2-5	CASSSRGIVTQYF	TGTGCCAGCAGCTCCAGGGGCATCGTGACCCAGTACTTC
-	TRBD2	TRBV28	TRBJ2-5	CASRSGGGETQYF	TGTGCCAGCAGGTCGGGAGGCGGGGAGACCCAGTACTTC
-	TRBD1	TRBV6-2/TRBV6-3	TRBJ1-1	CASSFLPGQGAEAFF	TGTGCCAGCAGCTTCCTTCCGGGACAGGGTGCTGAAGCTTTCTTT
-	-	TRBV5-5	TRBJ2-1	CASSLVGYSYNEQFF	TGTGCCAGCAGCTTGGTGGGCTACTCCTACAATGAGCAGTTCTTC
-	-	TRBV7-3	TRBJ2-1	CASSLGYSGDPYNEQFF	TGTGCCAGCAGCTTAGGGTATAGCGGAGACCCATACAATGAGCAGTTCTTC
few	TRBD1	TRBV7-9	TRBJ2-1	CASSLPGQASSYNEQFF	TGTGCCAGCAGCTTACCGGGACAGGCGAGCTCCTACAATGAGCAGTTCTTC
-	-	TRBV5-1	TRBJ2-4	CASSLGRENIQYF	TGCGCCAGCAGCTTGGGCCGGGAGAACATTCAGTACTTC
few	-	TRBV11-2	TRBJ1-2	CASSLGRDLVGYTF	TGTGCCAGCAGCTTAGGACGGGATTTGGTTGGCTACACCTTC
-	-	TRBV18	TRBJ2-5	CASSPSRQRTTQYF	TGTGCCAGCTCACCTTCGCGACAGAGAACCACCCAGTACTTC
-	TRBD2	TRBV7-3	TRBJ2-1	CASSLTGLAGGNEQFF	TGTGCCAGCAGCTTAACAGGTCTAGCGGGAGGCAATGAGCAGTTCTTC
few	-	TRBV6-4	TRBJ1-2	CASSDPVDDYGYTF	TGTGCCAGCAGTGACCCAGTAGACGACTATGGCTACACCTTC
-	-	TRBV28	TRBJ2-5	CASSFLYVAPADLIGSKETQYF	TGTGCCAGCAGTTTTCTTTATGTGGCCCCAGCGGACCTAATTGGGAGCAAAGAGACCCAGTACTTC
once	TRBD2	TRBV4-3	TRBJ2-3	CASSPGDSGMGDTQYF	TGCGCCAGCAGCCCCGGGGATAGCGGGATGGGAGATACGCAGTATTTT
-	-	TRBV3-1/TRBV3-2	TRBJ2-1	CASSQDLMYRSYNEQFF	TGTGCCAGCAGCCAAGATTTGATGTATCGCTCCTACAATGAGCAGTTCTTC
-	TRBD2	TRBV19	TRBJ2-7	CASSRIAGLYEQYF	TGTGCCAGTAGTCGGATAGCGGGTCTCTACGAGCAGTACTTC
-	-	TRBV12-3/TRBV12-4	TRBJ2-5	CASSLFAQETQYF	TGTGCCAGCAGTTTGTTCGCTCAAGAGACCCAGTACTTC
-	-	TRBV7-2	TRBJ1-3	CASSLAGNTIYF	TGTGCCAGCAGCTTAGCTGGAAACACCATATATTTT
once	-	TRBV10-3	TRBJ1-5	CAISGGNQPQHF	TGTGCCATCAGTGGGGGGAATCAGCCCCAGCATTTT
-	-	TRBV5-1	TRBJ2-7	CASSLAVSTYSYEQYF	TGCGCCAGCAGCTTGGCCGTATCAACCTACTCCTACGAGCAGTACTTC
-	-	TRBV6-5	TRBJ1-5	CASESSNQPQHF	TGTGCCAGCGAGAGTAGCAATCAGCCCCAGCATTTT
once	TRBD1	TRBV18	TRBJ2-7	CASSTDRGLYEQYF	TGTGCCAGCTCAACGGACAGGGGACTCTACGAGCAGTACTTC
few	-	TRBV9	TRBJ2-7	CASSVDGPSGEQYF	TGTGCCAGCAGCGTAGATGGACCATCGGGAGAGCAGTACTTC
-	-	TRBV3-1/TRBV3-2	TRBJ1-1	CASSQGRETEAFF	TGTGCCAGCAGCCAGGGGCGGGAGACTGAAGCTTTCTTT
-	-	TRBV29-1	TRBJ2-7	CSVANEVKEQYF	TGCAGCGTTGCGAACGAGGTTAAAGAGCAGTACTTC
-	-	TRBV6-2/TRBV6-3	TRBJ2-3	CASSSRARGPPDTQYF	TGTGCCAGCAGTTCTAGGGCCCGAGGACCCCCAGATACGCAGTATTTT
few	TRBD1	TRBV19	TRBJ1-1	CASSATGAGTEAFF	TGTGCCAGTAGCGCGACAGGGGCAGGCACTGAAGCTTTCTTT
-	TRBD2	TRBV5-1	TRBJ2-1	CASSLRGGRSYNEQFF	TGCGCCAGCAGCTTGCGCGGGGGTCGCTCCTACAATGAGCAGTTCTTC
-	TRBD1	TRBV6-6	TRBJ1-6	CASSYAGGINSPLHF	TGTGCCAGCAGTTACGCAGGGGGCATCAATTCACCCCTCCACTTT
-	-	TRBV3-1/TRBV3-2	TRBJ1-4	CASSRGGTNEKLFF	TGTGCCAGCAGCCGGGGTGGGACTAATGAAAAACTGTTTTTT
-	-	TRBV24-1	TRBJ1-5	CATSDPGGGTNQPQHF	TGTGCCACCAGTGACCCCGGGGGAGGGACCAATCAGCCCCAGCATTTT
-	TRBD1	TRBV6-1	TRBJ1-6	CASSDRDRGYYNSPLHF	TGTGCCAGCAGTGACCGGGACAGGGGATACTATAATTCACCCCTCCACTTT
-	TRBD1	TRBV25-1	TRBJ2-6	CASSGIQGARSGANVLTF	TGTGCCAGCAGTGGAATTCAGGGGGCCCGCTCTGGGGCCAACGTCCTGACTTTC
-	TRBD1	TRBV25-1	TRBJ2-5	CASSEYPPGGLETQYF	TGTGCCAGCAGTGAATATCCCCCAGGGGGCTTGGAGACCCAGTACTTC
-	-	TRBV7-3	TRBJ2-2	CASSLSVRTPNAGELFF	TGTGCCAGCAGCTTAAGCGTGCGGACACCGAACGCCGGGGAGCTGTTTTTT
-	-	TRBV29-1	TRBJ2-3	CSARDNTDTQYF	TGCAGCGCCAGGGACAACACAGATACGCAGTATTTT
-	-	TRBV4-2	TRBJ2-3	CASSQGGQGSTDTQYF	TGTGCCAGCAGCCAAGGGGGGCAGGGTAGCACAGATACGCAGTATTTT
-	TRBD2	TRBV3-1/TRBV3-2	TRBJ2-1	CASSPIAGGRNEQFF	TGTGCCAGCAGCCCGATAGCGGGAGGGAGGAATGAGCAGTTCTTC
-	-	TRBV7-8	TRBJ2-2	CASSLSPQGTGELFF	TGTGCCAGCAGCTTATCCCCCCAGGGCACCGGGGAGCTGTTTTTT
-	-	TRBV2	TRBJ1-5	CASIGRGGPLNQPQHF	TGTGCCAGCATCGGAAGGGGAGGGCCGCTGAATCAGCCCCAGCATTTT
-	TRBD1	TRBV3-1/TRBV3-2	TRBJ2-3	CASSVPGQGAWLRGYLTDTQYF	TGTGCCAGCAGCGTCCCGGGACAGGGGGCGTGGTTGAGGGGGTACCTTACAGATACGCAGTATTTT
-	-	TRBV3-1/TRBV3-2	TRBJ2-3	CASSLTGDTQYF	TGTGCCAGCAGCCTGACAGGAGATACGCAGTATTTT
large	-	TRBV5-4	TRBJ2-7	CASSSSYEQYF	TGTGCCAGCAGCTCATCCTACGAGCAGTACTTC
-	TRBD2	TRBV5-5	TRBJ2-1	CASSLSVTSGSIEQFF	TGTGCCAGCAGCTTGAGCGTGACTAGCGGGAGTATTGAGCAGTTCTTC
-	TRBD2	TRBV6-6	TRBJ2-3	CASRLAGADTQYF	TGTGCCAGCAGACTAGCGGGAGCAGATACGCAGTATTTT
-	-	TRBV4-3	TRBJ1-1	CASSQANRMNTEAFF	TGCGCCAGCAGCCAAGCTAACAGAATGAACACTGAAGCTTTCTTT
-	TRBD2	TRBV6-2/TRBV6-3	TRBJ2-3	CASSYYAGGTDTQYF	TGTGCCAGCAGTTATTACGCGGGAGGGACAGATACGCAGTATTTT
-	-	TRBV28	TRBJ2-1	CASWGQTRSSYNEQFF	TGTGCCAGCTGGGGCCAAACGCGGAGCTCCTACAATGAGCAGTTCTTC
-	-	TRBV20-1	TRBJ2-5	CSASGVKPETQYF	TGCAGTGCTAGTGGTGTTAAGCCGGAGACCCAGTACTTC